The present entry profiles one TCR beta chain with its context. The antigen is not known. The sample comes from a study of CD8+CD57+ T cells in acquired aplastic anemia. Template material for TCR beta VDJ and CDR3 profiling consisted of genomic DNA. Via MiXCR, TCRdb re-called the reads, giving one row per CDR3 protein. Among some 150,000 distinct CDR3 sequences listed, 41% were seen once. From germline, CDR1 is LNHNV and CDR2 YYDKDF (reference sequence). The length of the CDR3 is 17 residues. The V gene lost 6 bases and the J gene lost 7 bases, with 25 bases spanning the gap. Study observations and caveats: Both patients and controls carried the same twenty-nine CD8+ CDR3 sequences.

Material for sequencing was sorted CD4+, CD8+, or CD8+CD57+ T cells (not recorded which) from PBMCs. This receptor was obtained from a human donor in good health, serving as a control. The chain has TRBV15 and TRBJ2-1; D possibly matches TRBD1 or TRBD2 (6 bases each). In DNA form, the CDR3 reads TGTGCCACCAGGGGGCAGGGGACCGGAGGGGATCATAATGAGCAGTTCTTC. Its protein product is CATRGQGTGGDHNEQFF.